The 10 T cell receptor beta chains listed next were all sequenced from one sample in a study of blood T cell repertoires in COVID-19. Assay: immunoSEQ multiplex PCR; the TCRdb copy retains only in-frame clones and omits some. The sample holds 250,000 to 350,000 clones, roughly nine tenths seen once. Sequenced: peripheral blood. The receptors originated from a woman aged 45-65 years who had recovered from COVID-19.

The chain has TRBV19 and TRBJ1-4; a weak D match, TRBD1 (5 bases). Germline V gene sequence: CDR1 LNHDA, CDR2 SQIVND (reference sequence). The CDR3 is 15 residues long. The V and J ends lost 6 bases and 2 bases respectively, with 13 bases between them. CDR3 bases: TGTGCCAGTAGAACCGGGACTTCCACTAATGAAAAACTGTTTTTT. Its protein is CASRTGTSTNEKLFF.

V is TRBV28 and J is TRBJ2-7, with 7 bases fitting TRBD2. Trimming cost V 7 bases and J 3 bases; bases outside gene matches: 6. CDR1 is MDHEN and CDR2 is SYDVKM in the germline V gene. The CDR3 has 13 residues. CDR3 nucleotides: TGTGCCAGCAAGGGAGGGGCGCTCTACGAGCAGTACTTC. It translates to CASKGGALYEQYF.

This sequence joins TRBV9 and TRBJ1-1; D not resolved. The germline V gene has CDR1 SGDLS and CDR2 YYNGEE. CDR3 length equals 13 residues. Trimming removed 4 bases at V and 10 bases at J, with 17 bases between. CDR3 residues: CASSSRGGGGAFF. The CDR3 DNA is TGTGCCAGCAGCTCCCGAGGAGGCGGCGGAGCTTTCTTT.

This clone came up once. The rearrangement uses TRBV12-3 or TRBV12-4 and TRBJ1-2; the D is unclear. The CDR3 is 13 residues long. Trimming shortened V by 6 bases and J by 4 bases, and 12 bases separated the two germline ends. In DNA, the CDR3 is TGTGCCAGCAGCCGCGGAGGGTCCTATGGCTACACCTTC. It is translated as CASSRGGSYGYTF.

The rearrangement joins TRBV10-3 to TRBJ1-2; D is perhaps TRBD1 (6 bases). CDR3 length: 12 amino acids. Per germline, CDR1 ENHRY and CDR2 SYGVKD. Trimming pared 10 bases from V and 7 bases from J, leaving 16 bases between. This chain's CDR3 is CARWEAGAGYTF. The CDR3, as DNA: TGTGCCAGATGGGAAGCAGGGGCTGGCTACACCTTC.

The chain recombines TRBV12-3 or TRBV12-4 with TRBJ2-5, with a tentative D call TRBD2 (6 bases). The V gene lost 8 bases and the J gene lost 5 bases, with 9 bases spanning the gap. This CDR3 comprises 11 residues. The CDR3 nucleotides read TGTGCCAGCCGGGGGTTGGAGACCCAGTACTTC. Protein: CASRGLETQYF.

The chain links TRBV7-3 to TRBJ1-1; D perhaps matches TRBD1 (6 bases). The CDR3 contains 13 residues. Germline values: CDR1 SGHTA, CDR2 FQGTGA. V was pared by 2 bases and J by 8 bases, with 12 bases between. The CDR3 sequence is CASSLGGQPEAFF. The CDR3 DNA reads TGTGCCAGCAGCTTAGGTGGACAGCCGGAAGCTTTCTTT.

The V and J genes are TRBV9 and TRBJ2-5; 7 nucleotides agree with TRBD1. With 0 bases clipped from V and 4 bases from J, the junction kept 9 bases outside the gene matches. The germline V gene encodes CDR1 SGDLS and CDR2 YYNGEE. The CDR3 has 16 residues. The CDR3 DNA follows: TGTGCCAGCAGCGTAGCGCCAGGGGCAGGGGGAGAGACCCAGTACTTC. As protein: CASSVAPGAGGETQYF.

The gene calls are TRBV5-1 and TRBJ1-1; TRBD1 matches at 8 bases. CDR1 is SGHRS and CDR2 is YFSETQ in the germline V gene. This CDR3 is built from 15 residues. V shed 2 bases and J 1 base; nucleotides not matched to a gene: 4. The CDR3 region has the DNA TGCGCCAGCAGCTTATCCGGACAGGGGAACACTGAAGCTTTCTTT. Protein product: CASSLSGQGNTEAFF. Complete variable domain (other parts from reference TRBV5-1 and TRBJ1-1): KAGVTQTPRYLIKTRGQQVTLSCSPISGHRSVSWYQQTPGQGLQFLFEYFSETQRNKGNFPGRFSGRQFSNSRSEMNVSTLELGDSALYLCASSLSGQGNTEAFFGQGTRLTVV.

The CDR3: CASHAEGYGYTF. In DNA, the CDR3 is TGTGCCAGCCACGCCGAGGGCTATGGCTACACCTTC. The chain couples TRBV28 to TRBJ1-2; D is unclear. Trimming took 8 bases from V and 4 from J, leaving 11 bases between them. Germline V gene data show CDR1 as MDHEN and CDR2 as SYDVKM. The length of the CDR3 is 12 residues.